The sequence of this T cell receptor beta chain was determined in a study of cytomegalovirus exposure and HLA in healthy donors. Across the study: Of the donors genotyped, several hundred in all, about 80% fell in the Caucasian-associated ancestry cluster. Study-level results: What was likely a sequencing artifact was a cluster of highly shared sequence variants. Researchers left out some V segments, among them TRBV6-2 and TRBV6-3, as indistinguishable. Earlier analysis yielded a pattern in which most TCR beta V segments were productive about 90% or about 30% of the time.

Of note for this clone: What it binds is not known.

13 Jbeta primers and 60 Vbeta primers were used for the PCR. The assay was immunoSEQ multiplex PCR, and TCRdb's table has in-frame clones only and misses some. The table shows more than 85,000 clones, with 65% to 85% occurring only once. Germline CDR1 MGHDK, CDR2 SYGVNS. The CDR3 length is 14 residues. After removal of 3 bases from V and 9 bases from J, the junction contained 3 bases not matched to a gene. The chain combines TRBV25-1 with TRBJ2-1; 12 bases match TRBD2. Sample: PBMCs. The TCR was taken from a man aged 18 to 35 in good health and CMV-seronegative. Here the CDR3 reads CASSEASGRGEQFF. The CDR3 coding sequence is TGTGCCAGCAGTGAGGCTAGCGGGAGGGGTGAGCAGTTCTTC.